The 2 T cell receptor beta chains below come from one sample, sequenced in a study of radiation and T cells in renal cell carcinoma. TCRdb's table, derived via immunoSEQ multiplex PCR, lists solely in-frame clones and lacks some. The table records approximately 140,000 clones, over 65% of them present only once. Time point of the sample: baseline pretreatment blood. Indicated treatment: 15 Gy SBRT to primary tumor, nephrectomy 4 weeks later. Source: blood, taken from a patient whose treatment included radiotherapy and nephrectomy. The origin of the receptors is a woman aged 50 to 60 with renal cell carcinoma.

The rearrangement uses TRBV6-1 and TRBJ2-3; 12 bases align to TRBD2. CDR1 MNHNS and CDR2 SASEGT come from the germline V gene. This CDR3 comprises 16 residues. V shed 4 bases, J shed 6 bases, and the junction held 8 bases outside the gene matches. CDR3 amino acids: CASSAGLAGSWDTQYF. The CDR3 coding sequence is TGTGCCAGCAGTGCCGGACTAGCGGGGTCATGGGATACGCAGTATTTT.

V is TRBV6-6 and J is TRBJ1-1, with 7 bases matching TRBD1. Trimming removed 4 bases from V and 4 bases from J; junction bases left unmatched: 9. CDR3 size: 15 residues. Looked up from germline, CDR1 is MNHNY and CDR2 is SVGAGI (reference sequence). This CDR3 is CASSSVAGGGTEAFF. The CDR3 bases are TGTGCCAGCAGTTCCGTCGCAGGGGGGGGCACTGAAGCTTTCTTT.